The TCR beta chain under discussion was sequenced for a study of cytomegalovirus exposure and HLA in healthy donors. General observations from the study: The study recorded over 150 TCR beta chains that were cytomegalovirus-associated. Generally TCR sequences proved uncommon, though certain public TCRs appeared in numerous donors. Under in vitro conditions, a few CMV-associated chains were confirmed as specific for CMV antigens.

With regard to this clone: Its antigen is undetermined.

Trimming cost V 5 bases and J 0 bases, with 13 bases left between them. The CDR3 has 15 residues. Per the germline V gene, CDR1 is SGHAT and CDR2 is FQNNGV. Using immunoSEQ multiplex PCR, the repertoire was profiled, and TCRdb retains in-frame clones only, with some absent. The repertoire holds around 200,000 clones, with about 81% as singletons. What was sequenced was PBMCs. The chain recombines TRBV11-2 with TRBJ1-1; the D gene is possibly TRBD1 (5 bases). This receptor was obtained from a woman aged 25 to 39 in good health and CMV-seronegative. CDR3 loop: CASSSQGRVNTEAFF. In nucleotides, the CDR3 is TGTGCCAGCAGCAGTCAGGGCAGAGTGAACACTGAAGCTTTCTTT.